These 12 T cell receptor beta chains were all obtained from the same sample, sequenced in a study of T cells after posttransplantation cyclophosphamide. The method was immunoSEQ multiplex PCR; TCRdb's version includes in-frame clones alone and lacks a portion of them. Reported are approximately 35,000 clones, none seen only once; the ten largest carry approximately 1.1%. The sequencing sample was made of PBMCs. These receptor sequences come from a girl aged 10-17 years in good health, CMV-negative, and a related stem cell transplant donor.

This clone was recorded at least ten times. The gene calls are TRBV5-1 and TRBJ2-2, with 11 bases aligning to TRBD2. J gave up 3 bases and V 6 bases, and 1 base lay outside the gene matches. Germline V gene lookup returns CDR1 SGHRS and CDR2 YFSETQ. This CDR3 contains 14 residues. CDR3 DNA: TGCGCCAGCACTAGCGGGGGGCACACCGGGGAGCTGTTTTTT. Translating gives CASTSGGHTGELFF.

At least ten counts were recorded for this clone. This sequence joins TRBV7-6 and TRBJ2-7; D uncertain. CDR1 is SGHVS and CDR2 is FNYEAQ in the germline V gene. The V and J ends lost 5 bases and 3 bases respectively, with 11 bases between them. The CDR3 has 13 amino acids. In DNA form, the CDR3 reads TGTGCCAGCAGCCCCTATAGCCGCTACGAGCAGTACTTC. Translating it yields CASSPYSRYEQYF.

This clone was counted between two and nine times. The gene calls are TRBV27 and TRBJ1-2; a possible D gene is TRBD1 (5 bases). Germline loops: CDR1 MNHEY, CDR2 SMNVEV (reference sequence). The CDR3 is 12 residues long. The V and J ends lost 4 bases and 8 bases respectively, with 11 bases between them. The CDR3 region has the DNA TGTGCCAGCAGTTGGGGGGGAGAAGGCTACACCTTC. Its protein is CASSWGGEGYTF.

Many counts were recorded for this clone. The V call is TRBV5-1, the J call TRBJ2-1; a weak D match, TRBD1 (6 bases). Trimming stripped 5 bases from V and 2 bases from J, with 17 bases between. This CDR3 region has 16 residues. Germline assignment: CDR1 SGHRS and CDR2 YFSETQ. CDR3 region: CASSVDGQPAYNEQFF. DNA of the CDR3: TGCGCCAGCAGTGTAGATGGACAGCCGGCCTACAATGAGCAGTTCTTC. Supplemented by reference TRBV5-1 and TRBJ2-1, the full variable domain reads KAGVTQTPRYLIKTRGQQVTLSCSPISGHRSVSWYQQTPGQGLQFLFEYFSETQRNKGNFPGRFSGRQFSNSRSEMNVSTLELGDSALYLCASSVDGQPAYNEQFFGPGTRLTVL.

The sample holds many counts of this clone. This chain uses TRBV7-9 with TRBJ1-1; D is unresolved. The V gene's germline CDR1 is SEHNR and CDR2 FQNEAQ (reference sequence). V lost 1 base and J 11 bases, leaving 14 bases between the germline ends. The CDR3 consists of 13 residues. This CDR3 reads CASSLEVLGRAFF. The CDR3 DNA reads TGTGCCAGCAGCTTAGAAGTCTTGGGGAGGGCTTTCTTT.

This clone has a count of ten or more. This chain links TRBV5-5 with TRBJ1-5; 7 positions agree with TRBD1. The CDR3 runs to 15 residues. J was trimmed by 6 bases and V by 0 bases; bases with no gene match: 6. Germline CDR1 and CDR2: SGHKS and YYEKEE (reference sequence). The CDR3, as DNA: TGTGCCAGCAGCTTGGGACAGGGCAGGGGTCAGCCCCAGCATTTT. Encoded protein: CASSLGQGRGQPQHF.

The V call is TRBV6-5, the J call TRBJ2-3; D is possibly TRBD1 (6 bases). The CDR3 extends over 16 amino acids. The V end was cut by 0 bases, the J end by 2 bases, with 12 bases between. Germline V lookup: CDR1 MNHEY, CDR2 SVGAGI. CDR3 protein: CASSYSTRGSTDTQYF. CDR3 nucleotide sequence: TGTGCCAGCAGTTACTCGACCAGGGGTTCCACAGATACGCAGTATTTT.

The DNA of the CDR3 is TGTGCCAGCAGCTTAGGGGCTGGACAGGGGACGGGAGAGCAGTACTTC. Translating gives CASSLGAGQGTGEQYF. J is TRBJ2-7 and V is TRBV7-6, with 9 nucleotides matching TRBD1. This CDR3 region has 16 residues. Trimming at V came to 1 base and at J to 7 bases, leaving 11 bases not matched to a gene. The germline CDR1 and CDR2 sequences are SGHVS and FNYEAQ.

In this sample, this clone turned up a few times. This chain uses TRBV28 with TRBJ1-6, with 7 positions matching TRBD1. CDR3 length: 15 amino acids. Per the germline V gene, CDR1 is MDHEN and CDR2 is SYDVKM. V was clipped by 4 bases and J by 4 bases; unmatched bases: 4. The DNA of the CDR3 is TGTGCCAGCAGTTCAGGGGGAAGATATAATTCACCCCTCCACTTT. Amino acid sequence: CASSSGGRYNSPLHF.

This clone was counted ten times or more. This sequence joins TRBV7-6 and TRBJ2-1, with 10 positions matching TRBD2. Germline assignment: CDR1 SGHVS and CDR2 FNYEAQ. The V segment lost 4 bases and the J segment 8 bases; nucleotides outside the gene matches: 8. The CDR3 has 15 amino acids. CDR3 residues: CASSSSSGSGHEQFF. CDR3 coding DNA: TGTGCCAGCAGCTCGTCTAGCGGGAGTGGACATGAGCAGTTCTTC.

This clone was observed at least ten times. V gene TRBV28 combines with J gene TRBJ2-7, with D tentatively TRBD1 (6 bases). The V gene lost 3 bases and the J gene lost 7 bases, with 13 bases spanning the gap. CDR1 MDHEN and CDR2 SYDVKM come from the germline V gene. The CDR3 spans 13 residues. CDR3 in DNA: TGTGCCAGCAGTTTCCCCGGGACACCGGAGCAGTACTTC. Residues: CASSFPGTPEQYF.

The V call is TRBV28, the J call TRBJ2-7; 8 bases line up with TRBD1. V was pared by 6 bases and J by 6 bases, with 7 bases of the junction left unmatched. Per germline, CDR1 MDHEN and CDR2 SYDVKM. The CDR3 has 13 residues. CDR3 in amino acids: CASRPRGRLEQYF. CDR3 in DNA: TGTGCCAGCAGACCCAGGGGGCGGCTCGAGCAGTACTTC.